The 2 T cell receptor beta chains given below trace back to one sample, sequenced in a study of blood T cell repertoires in COVID-19. Profiled with immunoSEQ multiplex PCR; TCRdb holds only in-frame clones, not every one. The sample contains more than 70,000 clones, around 90% of which appear only once. Sample: peripheral blood. These TCRs come from a woman aged 50 to 60 with active or convalescent COVID-19.

This clone was seen ten or more times. The chain recombines TRBV4-2 with TRBJ2-2, with a tentative D call TRBD2 (5 bases). Trimming removed 3 bases from V and 6 bases from J, with 14 bases in between. The germline V gene has CDR1 LGHNA and CDR2 YNFKEQ. This CDR3 is 15 amino acids long. The CDR3 loop reads CASSQGSERAGELFF. The CDR3 DNA reads as TGTGCCAGCAGCCAGGGAAGCGAGAGGGCCGGGGAGCTGTTTTTT.

The rearrangement links TRBV6-6 to TRBJ1-1, with TRBD1 matching 9 bases. Germline V gene data show CDR1 as MNHNY and CDR2 as SVGAGI (reference sequence). Losses at the gene ends were 6 bases for V and 1 base for J; bases not matched to a gene: 3. The CDR3 has 14 amino acids. The CDR3 here is CASSEGQGNTEAFF. In nucleotides, the CDR3 is TGTGCCAGCAGCGAGGGACAGGGGAACACTGAAGCTTTCTTT.